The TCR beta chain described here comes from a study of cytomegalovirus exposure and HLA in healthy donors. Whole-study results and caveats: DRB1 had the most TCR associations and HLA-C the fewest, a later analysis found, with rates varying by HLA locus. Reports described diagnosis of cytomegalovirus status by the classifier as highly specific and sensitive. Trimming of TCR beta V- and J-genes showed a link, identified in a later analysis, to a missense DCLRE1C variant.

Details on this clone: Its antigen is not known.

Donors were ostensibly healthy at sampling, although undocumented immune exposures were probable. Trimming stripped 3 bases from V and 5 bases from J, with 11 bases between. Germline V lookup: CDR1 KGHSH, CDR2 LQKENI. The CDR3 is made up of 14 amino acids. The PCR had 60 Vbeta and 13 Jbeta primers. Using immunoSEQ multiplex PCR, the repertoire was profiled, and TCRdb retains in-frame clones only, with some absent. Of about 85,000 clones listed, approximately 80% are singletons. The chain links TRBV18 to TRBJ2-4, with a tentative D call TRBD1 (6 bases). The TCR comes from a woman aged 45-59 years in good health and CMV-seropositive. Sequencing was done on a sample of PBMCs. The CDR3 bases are TGTGCCAGCTCACCGCCTAACAGGGAAAACATTCAGTACTTC. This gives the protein CASSPPNRENIQYF.